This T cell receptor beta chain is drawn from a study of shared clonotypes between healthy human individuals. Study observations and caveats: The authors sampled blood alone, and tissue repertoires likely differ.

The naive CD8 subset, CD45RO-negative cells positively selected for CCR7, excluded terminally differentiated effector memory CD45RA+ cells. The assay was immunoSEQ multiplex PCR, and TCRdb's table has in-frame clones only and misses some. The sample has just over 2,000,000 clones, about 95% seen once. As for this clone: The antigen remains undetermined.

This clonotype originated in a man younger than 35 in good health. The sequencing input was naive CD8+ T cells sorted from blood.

The CDR3 reads CASSLGLLPGELFF. The CDR3 DNA follows: TGTGCCAGCAGCTTGGGACTCCTACCCGGGGAGCTGTTTTTT. This chain uses TRBV13 with TRBJ2-2; maybe TRBD2 (6 bases). Germline V gene data show CDR1 as PRHDT and CDR2 as FYEKMQ (reference sequence). The V gene lost 3 bases and the J gene lost 6 bases, with 11 bases spanning the gap. The CDR3 sequence is 14 residues long. The whole variable domain, filled in from reference TRBV13 and TRBJ2-2, reads AAGVIQSPRHLIKEKRETATLKCYPIPRHDTVYWYQQGPGQDPQFLISFYEKMQSDKGSIPDRFSAQQFSDYHSELNMSSLELGDSALYFCASSLGLLPGELFFGEGSRLTVL.